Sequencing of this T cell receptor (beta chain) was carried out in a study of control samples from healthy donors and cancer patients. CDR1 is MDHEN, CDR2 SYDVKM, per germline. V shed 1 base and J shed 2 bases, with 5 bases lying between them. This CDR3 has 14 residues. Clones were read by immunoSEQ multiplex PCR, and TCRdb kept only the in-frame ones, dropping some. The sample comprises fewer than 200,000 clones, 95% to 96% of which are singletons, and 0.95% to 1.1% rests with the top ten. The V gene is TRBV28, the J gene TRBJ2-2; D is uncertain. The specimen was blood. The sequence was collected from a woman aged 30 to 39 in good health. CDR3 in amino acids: CASSLYGNTGELFF. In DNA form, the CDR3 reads TGTGCCAGCAGTTTATACGGCAACACCGGGGAGCTGTTTTTT.